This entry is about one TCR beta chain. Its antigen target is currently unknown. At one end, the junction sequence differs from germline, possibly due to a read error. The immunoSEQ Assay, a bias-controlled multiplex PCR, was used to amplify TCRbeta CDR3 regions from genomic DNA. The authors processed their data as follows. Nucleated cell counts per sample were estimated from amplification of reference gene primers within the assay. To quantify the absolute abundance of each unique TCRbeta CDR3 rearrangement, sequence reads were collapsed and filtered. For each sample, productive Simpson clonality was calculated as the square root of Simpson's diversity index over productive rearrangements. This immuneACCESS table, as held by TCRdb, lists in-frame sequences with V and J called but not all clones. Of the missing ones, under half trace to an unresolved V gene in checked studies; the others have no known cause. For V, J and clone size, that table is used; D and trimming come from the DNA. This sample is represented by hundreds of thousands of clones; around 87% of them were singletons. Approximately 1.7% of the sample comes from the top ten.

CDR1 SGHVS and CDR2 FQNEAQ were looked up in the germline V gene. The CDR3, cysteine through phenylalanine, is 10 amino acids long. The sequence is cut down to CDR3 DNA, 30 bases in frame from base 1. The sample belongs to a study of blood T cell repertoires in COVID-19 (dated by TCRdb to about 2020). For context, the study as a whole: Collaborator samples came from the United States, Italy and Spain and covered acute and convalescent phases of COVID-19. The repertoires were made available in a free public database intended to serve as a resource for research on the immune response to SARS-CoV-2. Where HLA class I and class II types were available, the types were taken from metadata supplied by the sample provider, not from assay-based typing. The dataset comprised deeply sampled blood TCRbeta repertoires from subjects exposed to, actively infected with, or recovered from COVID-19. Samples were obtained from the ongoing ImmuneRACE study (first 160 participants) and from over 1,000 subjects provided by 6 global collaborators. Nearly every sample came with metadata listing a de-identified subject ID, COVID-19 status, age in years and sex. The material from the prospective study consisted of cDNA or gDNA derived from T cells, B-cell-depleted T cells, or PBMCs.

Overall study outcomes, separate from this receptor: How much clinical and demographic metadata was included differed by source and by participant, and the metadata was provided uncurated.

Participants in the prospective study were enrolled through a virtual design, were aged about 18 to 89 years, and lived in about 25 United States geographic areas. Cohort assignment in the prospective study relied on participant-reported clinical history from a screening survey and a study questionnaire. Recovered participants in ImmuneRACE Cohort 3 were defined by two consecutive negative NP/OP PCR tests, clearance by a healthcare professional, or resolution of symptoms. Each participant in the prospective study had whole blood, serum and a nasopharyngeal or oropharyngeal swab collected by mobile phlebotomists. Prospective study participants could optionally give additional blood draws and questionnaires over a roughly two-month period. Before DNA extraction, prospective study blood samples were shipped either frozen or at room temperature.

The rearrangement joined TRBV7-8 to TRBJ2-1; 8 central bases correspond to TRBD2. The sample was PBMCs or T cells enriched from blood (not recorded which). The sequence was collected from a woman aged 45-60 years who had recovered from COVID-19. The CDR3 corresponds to CATSGGEQFF. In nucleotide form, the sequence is TGTGCCACCAGCGGGGGCGAGCAGTTCTTC.